The 23 T cell receptor beta chains in this list originate from one sample, sequenced in a study of human T cells and chemical hapten exposure. Specified time point: patch test 1, 2 weeks after DPC sensitization. Treatment described: therapeutic diphenylcyclopropenone sensitization with weekly scalp DPC. TCRdb ran MiXCR on the RACE reads and lists one entry per CDR3 protein. Of 150,000 to 200,000 distinct CDR3 sequences in the sample, under 25% are singletons; the top ten hold roughly 6.7%. Sequences were derived from whole blood, sampled in connection with sensitization to the hapten diphenylcyclopropenone (DPC). These TCRs come from a woman aged 45-65 years with alopecia areata. Some clones in this sample may be carry-over from other donors' samples.

There are a few counts of this clonotype. The DNA for the CDR3 is TGTGCCAGCAGTGGAAGGACAGGAGTACAAGAGACCCAGTACTTC. This translates into CASSGRTGVQETQYF. This chain links TRBV2 with TRBJ2-5; 7 bases align to TRBD1. With V trimmed by 4 bases and J by 2 bases, 7 bases remained unmatched. This CDR3 contains 15 residues. The V gene's germline CDR1 is SNHLY and CDR2 FYNNEI.

CDR3 bases: TGTGCCACCAGCAGAAACAGCTACGAGCAGTACTTC. Protein sequence: CATSRNSYEQYF. The gene calls are TRBV15 and TRBJ2-7, with D unclear. This CDR3 is 12 amino acids long. CDR1 LNHNV and CDR2 YYDKDF come from the germline V gene (reference sequence). V shed 2 bases and J shed 3 bases, with 5 bases lying between them.

For the CDR3, the DNA is TGCGCCAGCAGATACAGGGGCGACACCGGGGAGCTGTTTTTT. Amino acid sequence: CASRYRGDTGELFF. V and J are TRBV5-1 and TRBJ2-2, with 7 bases matching TRBD1. Germline V gene sequence: CDR1 SGHRS, CDR2 YFSETQ. V lost 5 bases, J lost 3 bases, and 4 bases stayed unmatched. The CDR3 spans 14 residues.

This clonotype has just a few counts. The J gene is TRBJ2-7, the V gene TRBV27, with 12 bases matching TRBD2. This CDR3 is built from 14 residues. V lost 4 bases to trimming and J lost 7 bases; unmatched junction nucleotides: 5. Germline CDR1 and CDR2: MNHEY and SMNVEV (reference sequence). CDR3 in DNA: TGTGCCAGCAGTTCCTCCGGACTAGCGGGAGAGCAGTACTTC. Protein product: CASSSSGLAGEQYF.

This clonotype was recorded a few times. The chain is built from TRBV5-1 and TRBJ1-6; no firm D call. CDR1 and CDR2 from the germline V gene are SGHRS and YFSETQ. Trimming took off 0 bases at V and 14 bases at J, with 12 bases between the two ends. The CDR3 has 13 residues. The CDR3 nucleotides are TGCGCCAGCAGCTTGGTTGGGCGGTCTACCCTCCACTTT. It encodes CASSLVGRSTLHF.

This clonotype has only a few counts. The V and J genes are TRBV3-1 and TRBJ2-6; the D gene is possibly TRBD2 (5 bases). CDR3 length: 15 residues. Trimming removed 3 bases from V and 4 bases from J, with 10 bases in between. Germline assignment: CDR1 LGHDT and CDR2 YNNKEL (reference sequence). The CDR3: CASSQRGPGANVLTF. CDR3 coding DNA: TGTGCCAGCAGCCAGCGAGGGCCCGGGGCCAACGTCCTGACTTTC.

The chain carries TRBV5-1 and TRBJ2-5, with D possibly TRBD1 on 6 matching bases. The germline V and J ends were trimmed by 4 bases and 2 bases, with 15 bases remaining between them. This CDR3 region has 15 residues. Per germline, CDR1 SGHRS and CDR2 YFSETQ. The CDR3 bases are TGCGCCAGCAGCCCTCGACAGGACTTACAAGAGACCCAGTACTTC. Protein: CASSPRQDLQETQYF. Supplemented by reference TRBV5-1 and TRBJ2-5, the full variable domain reads KAGVTQTPRYLIKTRGQQVTLSCSPISGHRSVSWYQQTPGQGLQFLFEYFSETQRNKGNFPGRFSGRQFSNSRSEMNVSTLELGDSALYLCASSPRQDLQETQYFGPGTRLLVL.

The V and J genes are TRBV20-1 and TRBJ1-4; D ambiguous. Germline CDR1 is DFQATT and CDR2 is SNEGSKA (reference sequence). CDR3 length: 13 residues. The ends were cut back, 3 bases at V and 5 bases at J, with 10 bases in the middle. The CDR3: CSASVGRNEKLFF. Here the CDR3 DNA reads TGCAGTGCTAGTGTCGGTCGGAATGAAAAACTGTTTTTT.

The chain couples TRBV18 to TRBJ1-1, with D unresolved. Germline loops: CDR1 KGHSH, CDR2 LQKENI. This CDR3 has 14 amino acids. V shed 6 bases and J shed 1 base, with 12 bases lying between them. The CDR3 here is CASSNAGRNTEAFF. CDR3 DNA: TGTGCCAGCTCCAACGCGGGTAGGAACACTGAAGCTTTCTTT.

This clonotype was counted between two and nine times. This rearrangement joins TRBV11-2 to TRBJ1-3, with 8 bases identical to TRBD1. Germline V gene sequence: CDR1 SGHAT, CDR2 FQNNGV. The CDR3 consists of 16 residues. The J segment lost 3 bases and the V segment lost 0 bases, leaving 4 bases of the junction unmatched. CDR3 DNA: TGTGCCAGCAGCTTAGACACGACAGGGGTTGGAAACACCATATATTTT. Its translation is CASSLDTTGVGNTIYF.

V is TRBV29-1 and J is TRBJ1-2, with 8 nucleotides matching TRBD1. The CDR3 consists of 14 residues. The ends lost 5 bases at V and 7 bases at J; junction bases unmatched: 12. The germline V gene has CDR1 SQVTM and CDR2 ANQGSEA. CDR3: CSVTKRDRGSGYTF. The CDR3 DNA reads as TGCAGCGTTACGAAAAGAGACAGGGGATCTGGCTACACCTTC.

This clonotype has just a few counts. This chain joins TRBV29-1 and TRBJ2-1; 7 bases map to TRBD2. V dropped 4 bases and J dropped 4; count of bases not matched to a gene: 7. Germline CDR1 reads SQVTM; CDR2 reads ANQGSEA. The CDR3 is 14 residues long. The CDR3, as DNA: TGCAGCGTTGGGGAGGGGATTCAGTACAATGAGCAGTTCTTC. Its translation: CSVGEGIQYNEQFF.

This chain uses TRBV7-3 with TRBJ2-1, with unresolved D. Germline V gives CDR1 SGHTA, CDR2 FQGTGA. The CDR3 extends over 15 amino acids. Trimming shortened V by 4 bases and J by 2 bases, and 12 bases separated the two germline ends. The DNA of the CDR3 is TGTGCCAGCAGCTCCCTCGGCAATACCTACAATGAGCAGTTCTTC. Protein product: CASSSLGNTYNEQFF. Full variable domain (missing parts from reference TRBV7-3 and TRBJ2-1): GAGVSQTPSNKVTEKGKYVELRCDPISGHTALYWYRQSLGQGPEFLIYFQGTGAADDSGLPNDRFFAVRPEGSVSTLKIQRTERGDSAVYLCASSSLGNTYNEQFFGPGTRLTVL.

The chain couples TRBV3-1 to TRBJ1-4; D gene uncertain. Germline values: CDR1 LGHDT, CDR2 YNNKEL (reference sequence). The CDR3 contains 14 residues. Trimming left V 4 bases short and J 10 bases short, with 16 bases between. CDR3 sequence (DNA): TGTGCCAGCAGCCTGCGACAAGGCAGTGTAAAACTGTTTTTT. Protein sequence: CASSLRQGSVKLFF.

This clonotype was recorded only once. The chain has TRBV7-9 and TRBJ2-1, with 10 bases identical to TRBD2. V lost 5 bases, J lost 6 bases, and 7 bases stayed unmatched. The CDR3 runs 15 residues. Germline CDR1 reads SEHNR; CDR2 reads FQNEAQ (reference sequence). CDR3 region: CASSLLAGTLNEQFF. The CDR3 region has the DNA TGTGCCAGCAGCCTACTAGCGGGAACTCTCAATGAGCAGTTCTTC. Based on the CDR3 plus reference TRBV7-9 and TRBJ2-1, the full variable domain is DTGVSQNPRHKITKRGQNVTFRCDPISEHNRLYWYRQTLGQGPEFLTYFQNEAQLEKSRLLSDRFSAERPKGSFSTLEIQRTEQGDSAMYLCASSLLAGTLNEQFFGPGTRLTVL.

This chain links TRBV7-2 with TRBJ2-1, with D possibly TRBD1 on 5 matching bases. Looked up from germline, CDR1 is SGHTA and CDR2 is FQGNSA. V was shortened by 1 base and J by 8 bases, with 18 bases between the two germline ends. CDR3 size: 16 residues. The chain's CDR3 is CASSLVYFGWGDEQFF. CDR3 in DNA: TGTGCCAGCAGCTTAGTCTATTTTGGTTGGGGCGATGAGCAGTTCTTC. The full variable domain, its missing parts supplied by reference TRBV7-2 and TRBJ2-1, is GAGVSQSPSNKVTEKGKDVELRCDPISGHTALYWYRQSLGQGLEFLIYFQGNSAPDKSGLPSDRFSAERTGGSVSTLTIQRTQQEDSAVYLCASSLVYFGWGDEQFFGPGTRLTVL.

This clonotype was detected only a few times. Here the CDR3 reads CASSTAPGLAREQYF. DNA for the CDR3: TGTGCCAGCAGCACCGCACCGGGACTAGCTCGCGAGCAGTACTTC. The chain carries TRBV9 and TRBJ2-7, with 9 bases aligning to TRBD2. The germline CDR1 and CDR2 sequences are SGDLS and YYNGEE. The CDR3 totals 15 residues. With V trimmed by 4 bases and J by 6 bases, 11 bases remained unmatched.

This sequence joins TRBV4-2 and TRBJ2-4, with TRBD1 as a possible D gene (6 bases). The CDR3 runs 19 residues. Germline CDR1 is LGHNA and CDR2 is YNFKEQ. Trimming took off 0 bases at V and 0 bases at J, with 18 bases between the two ends. The CDR3 nucleotides are TGTGCCAGCAGCCAAGAAGCCACACAGGGCTGGGTAGCCAAAAACATTCAGTACTTC. Translating gives CASSQEATQGWVAKNIQYF.

This clonotype was found a few times. The chain joins TRBV15 to TRBJ1-1; a possible D gene is TRBD1 (5 bases). CDR1 is LNHNV and CDR2 is YYDKDF in the germline V gene (reference sequence). This CDR3 contains 15 residues. The V end lost 1 base, the J end lost 6 bases, and 15 bases lay between the germline ends. This CDR3 is CATSRAPGPGAEAFF. The CDR3 region has the DNA TGTGCCACCAGCAGAGCCCCGGGCCCGGGGGCTGAAGCTTTCTTT. Combining the CDR3 with reference TRBV15 and TRBJ1-1 gives the whole variable domain DAMVIQNPRYQVTQFGKPVTLSCSQTLNHNVMYWYQQKSSQAPKLLFHYYDKDFNNEADTPDNFQSRRPNTSFCFLDIRSPGLGDTAMYLCATSRAPGPGAEAFFGQGTRLTVV.

The chain combines TRBV4-1 with TRBJ2-3; a possible D gene is TRBD2 (5 bases). Germline assignment: CDR1 MGHRA and CDR2 YSYEKL. CDR3 length: 15 residues. The V and J ends lost 0 bases and 5 bases respectively, with 12 bases between them. The CDR3 DNA reads TGCGCCAGCAGCCAAGATCCGGGTGCGGGAGATACGCAGTATTTT. Translated: CASSQDPGAGDTQYF.

The chain employs TRBV2 and TRBJ2-1; D is possibly TRBD2 (5 bases). The V gene's germline CDR1 is SNHLY and CDR2 FYNNEI. This CDR3 has 14 residues. V shed 4 bases and J shed 2 bases, with 9 bases lying between them. The CDR3 reads CASSGWEPYNEQFF. As DNA, the CDR3 is TGTGCCAGCAGTGGATGGGAGCCCTACAATGAGCAGTTCTTC.

This clonotype showed up just a few times. This chain's CDR3 is CATSLNGNPGELFF. CDR3 DNA: TGTGCCACCAGCTTAAATGGAAACCCCGGGGAGCTGTTTTTT. The J gene is TRBJ2-2, the V gene TRBV15; D uncertain. The CDR3 spans 14 residues. V was cut by 5 bases and J by 6 bases, with 13 bases left in between. Looked up from germline, CDR1 is LNHNV and CDR2 is YYDKDF (reference sequence). The complete variable domain, with remaining parts taken from reference TRBV15 and TRBJ2-2, reads DAMVIQNPRYQVTQFGKPVTLSCSQTLNHNVMYWYQQKSSQAPKLLFHYYDKDFNNEADTPDNFQSRRPNTSFCFLDIRSPGLGDTAMYLCATSLNGNPGELFFGEGSRLTVL.

This chain links TRBV12-3 or TRBV12-4 with TRBJ2-2; a possible D gene is TRBD1 (5 bases). The length of the CDR3 is 14 residues. The ends were cut back, 5 bases at V and 9 bases at J, with 16 bases in the middle. CDR3 region: CASSLFAGMRELFF. The CDR3, as DNA: TGTGCCAGCAGTCTTTTCGCAGGGATGCGGGAGCTGTTTTTT.